This T cell receptor beta chain was recorded in a study of cytomegalovirus exposure and HLA in healthy donors. Whole-study findings and limits: Upon later analysis, TCR association rates were observed to vary by HLA locus, being highest for DRB1 and lowest for HLA-C. The authors enumerated over 150 TCR beta chains as linked to cytomegalovirus. TCR beta V- and J-gene trimming was later associated with a missense DCLRE1C variant.

Note on this clone: Antigen: not known.

V was pared by 0 bases and J by 3 bases, with 15 bases between. The CDR3 has 17 amino acids. Germline V gives CDR1 SGHRS, CDR2 YFSETQ. PCR amplification relied on 60 Vbeta primers (plus 13 Jbeta primers). Here immunoSEQ multiplex PCR was the method, and the copy in TCRdb shows in-frame clones only, minus some. The sample shows over 200,000 clones, 78% of them seen only once. The chain recombines TRBV5-1 with TRBJ2-2; a possible D gene is TRBD1 (5 bases). Sequenced input: PBMCs. The source is a male donor in good health and CMV-seronegative. CDR3 DNA sequence: TGCGCCAGCAGCTTGGCCCAAACAGGCTCCTACACCGGGGAGCTGTTTTTT. Protein: CASSLAQTGSYTGELFF.